These T cell receptor beta chains were read from a single sample in a study of OX40 agonist ivuxolimab in advanced cancers. Produced via immunoSEQ multiplex PCR; TCRdb's table is partial and in-frame only. The sample holds 60,000 to 75,000 clones, almost 95% seen once. Sequences were derived from CD4+ or CD8+ T cells sorted from blood, sampled in a trial of the OX40 agonist ivuxolimab. These receptors came from an adult with an advanced solid tumor such as melanoma, head and neck, liver or kidney cancer. Both conserved end residues are part of each CDR3. The D gene is left open where the match is weak. Only some rows state a clone size, as once, few, many or a class for expanded clones.

D gene: TRBD1; V gene: TRBV15; J gene: TRBJ1-1; clone size: .; CDR3 DNA: TGTGCCACCAGCAGTGCAGGGGGTACTGAAGCTTTCTTT; CDR3 protein: CATSSAGGTEAFF
D gene: .; V gene: TRBV28; J gene: TRBJ2-3; clone size: few; CDR3 DNA: TGTGCCAGCAGCCCGGGGAGGCACGTAGATACGCAGTATTTT; CDR3 protein: CASSPGRHVDTQYF
D gene: .; V gene: TRBV5-5; J gene: TRBJ2-2; clone size: .; CDR3 DNA: TGTGCCAGCAGCCCCCTCCAGGCAGGGTTAAACGGGGAGCTGTTTTTT; CDR3 protein: CASSPLQAGLNGELFF
D gene: TRBD2; V gene: TRBV27; J gene: TRBJ2-3; clone size: .; CDR3 DNA: TGTGCCAGCAGTTTAAGGACTAGCGGGACGCAGAATACGCAGTATTTT; CDR3 protein: CASSLRTSGTQNTQYF
D gene: TRBD2; V gene: TRBV6-1; J gene: TRBJ2-7; clone size: .; CDR3 DNA: TGTGCCAGCAGGGGGACTAGCGGGAGCTCCTACGAGCAGTACTTC; CDR3 protein: CASRGTSGSSYEQYF
D gene: .; V gene: TRBV5-6; J gene: TRBJ1-1; clone size: .; CDR3 DNA: TGTGCCAGCAGCTTTAACAGGATGAACACTGAAGCTTTCTTT; CDR3 protein: CASSFNRMNTEAFF
D gene: TRBD2; V gene: TRBV6-6; J gene: TRBJ2-7; clone size: .; CDR3 DNA: TGTGCCAGCGAGGGACTAGCGGGGGGCTACGAGCAGTACTTC; CDR3 protein: CASEGLAGGYEQYF
D gene: .; V gene: TRBV2; J gene: TRBJ1-1; clone size: .; CDR3 DNA: TGTGCCAGCAGTGAATCTCGACGTATCAGGGGCTTAAATGAAGCTTTCTTT; CDR3 protein: CASSESRRIRGLNEAFF
D gene: .; V gene: TRBV18; J gene: TRBJ1-2; clone size: .; CDR3 DNA: TGTGCCAGCTCACCAGGCGTGGGCCTTCTAGGCTACACCTTC; CDR3 protein: CASSPGVGLLGYTF
D gene: .; V gene: TRBV7-3; J gene: TRBJ2-3; clone size: .; CDR3 DNA: TGTGCCAGCAGCCCTCCGGGAGATACGCAGTATTTT; CDR3 protein: CASSPPGDTQYF
D gene: .; V gene: TRBV20-1; J gene: TRBJ1-4; clone size: .; CDR3 DNA: TGCAGTGCTAGAGATCTTGGAAAACTGTTTTTT; CDR3 protein: CSARDLGKLFF
D gene: .; V gene: TRBV9; J gene: TRBJ1-5; clone size: few; CDR3 DNA: TGTGCCAGCAGCGTAGTAATCATCTCCCCGGAGGGAAATCAGCCCCAGCATTTT; CDR3 protein: CASSVVIISPEGNQPQHF
D gene: .; V gene: TRBV6-6; J gene: TRBJ2-5; clone size: .; CDR3 DNA: TGTGCCAGCAGTTACGGGCAAGAGACCCAGTACTTC; CDR3 protein: CASSYGQETQYF
D gene: .; V gene: TRBV5-1; J gene: TRBJ2-7; clone size: .; CDR3 DNA: TGCGCCAGCAGCTCCGGCGGGGCGGGGCCCTACGAGCAGTACTTC; CDR3 protein: CASSSGGAGPYEQYF
D gene: .; V gene: TRBV18; J gene: TRBJ2-7; clone size: .; CDR3 DNA: TGTGCCAGCTCACCAGCGACAGGTTCCTCCTACGAGCAGTACTTC; CDR3 protein: CASSPATGSSYEQYF
D gene: .; V gene: TRBV7-9; J gene: TRBJ1-2; clone size: .; CDR3 DNA: TGTGCCAGCAGCTTAGGGGCAGGGGCTGACTATGGCTACACCTTC; CDR3 protein: CASSLGAGADYGYTF
D gene: .; V gene: TRBV28; J gene: TRBJ2-2; clone size: .; CDR3 DNA: TGTGCCAGCAGTCCCTACTTTGGACAAGAGAACACCGGGGAGCTGTTTTTT; CDR3 protein: CASSPYFGQENTGELFF
D gene: TRBD2; V gene: TRBV11-3; J gene: TRBJ2-2; clone size: .; CDR3 DNA: TGTGCCAGCAGCCCATGGACTAGCGATACCGGGGAGCTGTTTTTT; CDR3 protein: CASSPWTSDTGELFF
D gene: TRBD2; V gene: TRBV30; J gene: TRBJ2-1; clone size: .; CDR3 DNA: TGTGCCTGGAGTGTAAGTAGCGGGAATCCGTTCTTC; CDR3 protein: CAWSVSSGNPFF
D gene: .; V gene: TRBV28; J gene: TRBJ1-5; clone size: few; CDR3 DNA: TGTGCCACCGGGAAAAGGGCCGGCCGTCAGCCCCAGCATTTT; CDR3 protein: CATGKRAGRQPQHF
D gene: TRBD1; V gene: TRBV9; J gene: TRBJ1-1; clone size: .; CDR3 DNA: TGTGCCAGCAGCGGCCCCTCGGGACAGGACTACACTGAAGCTTTCTTT; CDR3 protein: CASSGPSGQDYTEAFF
D gene: .; V gene: TRBV5-4; J gene: TRBJ2-7; clone size: once; CDR3 DNA: TGTGCCAGCAGCGATGGACTACTCTCCTACGAGCAGTACTTC; CDR3 protein: CASSDGLLSYEQYF
D gene: .; V gene: TRBV5-1; J gene: TRBJ2-3; clone size: .; CDR3 DNA: TGCGCCAGCAGCGGCGGGGCTGGCGGGGATACGCAGTATTTT; CDR3 protein: CASSGGAGGDTQYF
D gene: TRBD1; V gene: TRBV27; J gene: TRBJ1-5; clone size: .; CDR3 DNA: TGTGCCAGCAGTTTAAGTGTCGGGACAGGGCCCCAGCATTTT; CDR3 protein: CASSLSVGTGPQHF
D gene: .; V gene: TRBV9; J gene: TRBJ2-3; clone size: .; CDR3 DNA: TGTGCCAGCAGCGGCGACGCGGATACGCAGTATTTT; CDR3 protein: CASSGDADTQYF
D gene: .; V gene: TRBV15; J gene: TRBJ1-4; clone size: .; CDR3 DNA: TGTGCCACCAGCAGAGTTAGTGGTACTAATGAAAAACTGTTTTTT; CDR3 protein: CATSRVSGTNEKLFF